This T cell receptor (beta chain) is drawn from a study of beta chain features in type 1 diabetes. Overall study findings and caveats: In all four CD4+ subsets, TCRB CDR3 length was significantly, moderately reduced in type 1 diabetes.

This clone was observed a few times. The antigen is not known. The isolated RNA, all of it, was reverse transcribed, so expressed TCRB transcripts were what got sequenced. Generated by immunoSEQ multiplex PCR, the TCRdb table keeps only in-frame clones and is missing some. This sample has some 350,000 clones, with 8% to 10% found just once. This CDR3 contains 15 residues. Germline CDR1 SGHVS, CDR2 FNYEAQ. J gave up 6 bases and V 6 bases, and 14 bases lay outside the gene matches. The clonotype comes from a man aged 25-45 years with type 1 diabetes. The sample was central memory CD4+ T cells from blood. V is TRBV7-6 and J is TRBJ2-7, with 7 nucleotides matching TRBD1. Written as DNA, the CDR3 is TGTGCCAGCAGTGGTATGAACAGGGGTTCGAGCGAGCAGTACTTC. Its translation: CASSGMNRGSSEQYF.